Listed here are 13 T cell receptor beta chains from one sample, sequenced in a study of blood T cell repertoires in COVID-19 (dated by TCRdb to between 2020 and 2021). Libraries came from the immunoSEQ multiplex PCR assay. This is the immuneACCESS table as TCRdb keeps it, with only in-frame sequences that have V and J called. A part of the clones is gone; compared with another copy, unresolved V genes explain less than half, and the rest is unexplained. Counted in this sample were a few hundred thousand clones; 80% to 95% of them appeared once. Together, the top ten hold 0.55% to 0.75% of the sample. What was sequenced was PBMCs or T cells enriched from blood (not recorded which). The receptors derive from a young man who had recovered from COVID-19.

This clone was observed a few times. The chain employs TRBV28 and TRBJ2-7; D may be TRBD2 (6 bases). CDR1 and CDR2 from the germline V gene are MDHEN and SYDVKM. The CDR3 extends over 17 amino acids. Trimming left V 3 bases short and J 5 bases short, with 23 bases between. The CDR3 reads CASSFFRGTHQGDEQYF. The DNA of the CDR3 is TGTGCCAGCAGTTTCTTTCGGGGGACCCATCAAGGGGACGAGCAGTACTTC.

This chain links TRBV7-9 with TRBJ2-7, with D possibly matching TRBD2 (5 bases). The length of the CDR3 is 15 residues. The V end was cut by 2 bases, the J end by 5 bases, with 16 bases between. Germline V gene lookup returns CDR1 SEHNR and CDR2 FQNEAQ (reference sequence). CDR3 bases: TGTGCCAGCAGCTTACCCGTTCTCGGGGTAGACGAGCAGTACTTC. This gives the protein CASSLPVLGVDEQYF.

CDR3 bases: TGCGCCAGCAGCTTGGCGGGGACAGGGGGCACGAGGTCCGAGCAGTACTTC. Protein sequence: CASSLAGTGGTRSEQYF. This rearrangement joins TRBV5-1 to TRBJ2-7, with 12 bases lining up with TRBD1. The germline V gene has CDR1 SGHRS and CDR2 YFSETQ. The CDR3 is 17 residues long. J lost 6 bases, V lost 0 bases, and 10 bases had no gene match.

The rearrangement uses TRBV5-1 and TRBJ2-7, with 12 bases matching TRBD2. Germline assignment: CDR1 SGHRS and CDR2 YFSETQ. The junction had 6 bases not matched to a gene; V was cut back by 3 bases and J by 2 bases. This CDR3 has 16 amino acids. In nucleotides, the CDR3 is TGCGCCAGCAGCTGGACCCTAGCGGGAGGGGCCTACGAGCAGTACTTC. Protein sequence: CASSWTLAGGAYEQYF. The full variable domain, rest sourced from reference TRBV5-1 and TRBJ2-7, is KAGVTQTPRYLIKTRGQQVTLSCSPISGHRSVSWYQQTPGQGLQFLFEYFSETQRNKGNFPGRFSGRQFSNSRSEMNVSTLELGDSALYLCASSWTLAGGAYEQYFGPGTRLTVT.

This chain connects TRBV7-2 to TRBJ1-2; possibly TRBD1 for D (6 bases). The CDR3 spans 14 residues. CDR1 is SGHTA and CDR2 is FQGNSA in the germline V gene. V was cut by 5 bases and J by 6 bases, with 16 bases left in between. CDR3 DNA: TGTGCCAGCAGCCCGAGCGGGGGGGCGAATGGCTACACCTTC. This sequence encodes CASSPSGGANGYTF.

This CDR3 reads CAISPAGDGTNEQFF. CDR3 bases: TGTGCCATCAGCCCCGCGGGGGACGGAACCAATGAGCAGTTCTTC. The rearrangement uses TRBV10-3 and TRBJ2-1; 7 bases align to TRBD2. With 6 bases clipped from V and 6 bases from J, the junction kept 11 bases outside the gene matches. This CDR3 is 15 amino acids long. Germline CDR1 ENHRY, CDR2 SYGVKD.

J is TRBJ2-7 and V is TRBV3-1 (or the pseudogene TRBV3-2); D might be TRBD1 (6 bases). Trimming shortened V by 5 bases and J by 4 bases, and 15 bases separated the two germline ends. The germline CDR1 and CDR2 sequences are LGHDT and YNNKEL (reference sequence). The CDR3 runs to 14 residues. The DNA for the CDR3 is TGTGCCAGCAGCGCGACAGGTTACACTTACGAGCAGTACTTC. Protein: CASSATGYTYEQYF.

The chain is built from TRBV19 and TRBJ2-4; D gene uncertain. The CDR3 runs 13 residues. Trimming took 3 bases from V and 2 from J, leaving 5 bases between them. Germline V gene sequence: CDR1 LNHDA, CDR2 SQIVND (reference sequence). CDR3 in DNA: TGTGCCAGTAGTATCTCTCCCAAAAACATTCAGTACTTC. This codes for CASSISPKNIQYF.

This chain connects TRBV6-1 to TRBJ1-1, with 8 bases matching TRBD1. The germline V gene encodes CDR1 MNHNS and CDR2 SASEGT. With 2 bases clipped from V and 3 bases from J, the junction kept 8 bases outside the gene matches. The CDR3 length is 16 residues. CDR3 sequence: CASSELPGGPYTEAFF. The CDR3 region has the DNA TGTGCCAGCAGTGAATTACCAGGGGGCCCGTACACTGAAGCTTTCTTT.

The chain couples TRBV12-3 or TRBV12-4 to TRBJ1-1; D is possibly TRBD1 (6 bases). This CDR3 is 13 amino acids long. The ends were cut back, 7 bases at V and 4 bases at J, with 13 bases in the middle. The CDR3 DNA is TGTGCCAGCAATACAGGGAGATCCACTGAAGCTTTCTTT. Amino acid sequence: CASNTGRSTEAFF.

This rearrangement joins TRBV11-3 to TRBJ2-6; 7 bases map to TRBD1. Germline values: CDR1 SGHNT, CDR2 YENEEA. J was trimmed by 9 bases and V by 5 bases; bases with no gene match: 4. This CDR3 has 13 residues. CDR3 region: CASSRDRDNVLTF. The CDR3 DNA sequence: TGTGCCAGCAGCCGCGACAGGGACAACGTCCTGACTTTC.

This chain joins TRBV7-9 and TRBJ1-2; D is unclear. Trimming stripped 7 bases from V and 5 bases from J, with 17 bases between. CDR1 and CDR2 from the germline V gene are SEHNR and FQNEAQ (reference sequence). The CDR3 runs 14 residues. The CDR3 reads CASIKDTTVYGYTF. CDR3 in DNA: TGTGCCAGCATTAAAGATACAACAGTTTATGGCTACACCTTC.

This clone was found once. This specimen includes other DNA sequences encoding the same CDR3. The J gene is TRBJ2-1, the V gene TRBV30; TRBD2 agrees at 7 bases. CDR1 and CDR2 from the germline V gene are GTSNPN and SVGIG (reference sequence). CDR3 size: 11 residues. The V gene end was trimmed by 2 bases and the J gene end by 10 bases; junction bases not matched to a gene: 2. This chain's CDR3 is CAWSWGGEQFF. CDR3 coding DNA: TGTGCCTGGAGTTGGGGGGGGGAGCAGTTCTTC.